What follows are 20 T cell receptor beta chains derived from one specimen sequenced in a study of T cells after yellow fever vaccination. TCRdb analysed the 5' RACE reads with MiXCR anew, one entry per CDR3 protein. There are tens of thousands of distinct CDR3 sequences in the sample; around 7% occur only once, and around 28% lies in the top ten. This specimen was CD8+ T cells sorted from PBMCs, taken 10 days after the first yellow fever vaccination. These receptors all come from a man between 18 and 29 years old who received the YFV17D yellow fever vaccine.

This clonotype was counted ten times or more. This chain uses TRBV4-3 with TRBJ2-1; D is unclear. Trimming shortened V by 0 bases and J by 8 bases, and 8 bases separated the two germline ends. Germline lookup yields CDR1 LGHNA and CDR2 YSLEER. The CDR3 runs to 13 residues. The DNA for the CDR3 is TGCGCCAGCAGCCAAGAATTGTCGGATGAGCAGTTCTTC. Its protein is CASSQELSDEQFF.

In this sample, this clonotype turned up many times. This rearrangement joins TRBV27 to TRBJ1-2, with TRBD1 matching 8 bases. With V trimmed by 2 bases and J by 6 bases, 2 bases remained unmatched. Germline assignment: CDR1 MNHEY and CDR2 SMNVEV (reference sequence). This CDR3 region has 13 residues. CDR3 residues: CASSLGQGNGYTF. DNA of the CDR3: TGTGCCAGCAGTTTAGGACAGGGAAATGGCTACACCTTC.

Points on this clonotype: Compared with germline, one end of the junction differs, possibly owing to a read error. This chain connects TRBV2 to TRBJ1-1, with unresolved D. Germline lookup yields CDR1 SNHLY and CDR2 FYNNEI. The length of the CDR3 is 11 residues. The CDR3 spells CASSESLLNGW. DNA of the CDR3: TGTGCCAGCAGTGAATCTTTACTCAATGGTTGG. Complete variable domain (other parts from reference TRBV2 and TRBJ1-1): EPEVTQTPSHQVTQMGQEVILRCVPISNHLYFYWYRQILGQKVEFLVSFYNNEISEKSEIFDDQFSVERPDGSNFTLKIRSTKLEDSAMYFCASSESLLNGWGQGTRLTVV.

In this sample, this clonotype turned up a few times. This chain uses TRBV19 with TRBJ1-1; unclear D gene. Between the trimmed V and J ends, which lost 3 bases and 2 bases, there was a span of 7 bases. Germline-derived CDR1 and CDR2 are LNHDA and SQIVND (reference sequence). This CDR3 contains 13 residues. In DNA form, the CDR3 reads TGTGCCAGTAGTATCATGGGAAACACTGAAGCTTTCTTT. This encodes CASSIMGNTEAFF.

This clonotype was seen many times. The V gene is TRBV4-3, the J gene TRBJ2-7; possibly TRBD1 for D (5 bases). Germline CDR1 reads LGHNA; CDR2 reads YSLEER. Deletions cut 1 base from V and 3 bases from J, with 13 bases between. There are 15 residues in the CDR3. The CDR3 loop is CASSQVVGVDYEQYF. The CDR3 DNA follows: TGCGCCAGCAGCCAAGTAGTAGGGGTCGACTACGAGCAGTACTTC.

This clonotype has only a few counts. As DNA, the CDR3 is TGCAGTGCTACCCCGGTCTGGGGGTCCTACAATGAGCAGTTCTTC. It translates to CSATPVWGSYNEQFF. The gene calls are TRBV20-1 and TRBJ2-1; D may be TRBD1 or TRBD2 (5 bases each). Germline V CDR1 and CDR2: DFQATT, SNEGSKA (reference sequence). V shed 4 bases and J shed 1 base, with 14 bases lying between them. This CDR3 spans 15 amino acids.

This clonotype was recorded a few times. The rearrangement uses TRBV30 and TRBJ1-1; D may be TRBD1 (5 bases). Germline V CDR1 and CDR2: GTSNPN, SVGIG (reference sequence). The V end was cut by 1 base, the J end by 5 bases, with 11 bases between. The CDR3 runs 13 residues. The DNA of the CDR3 is TGTGCCTGGAGTGGAAATCAGGGAACTGAAGCTTTCTTT. It encodes CAWSGNQGTEAFF.

This clonotype has a count of ten or more. The chain has TRBV12-3 or TRBV12-4 and TRBJ1-4; maybe TRBD1 (5 bases). Trimming cost V 6 bases and J 6 bases, with 20 bases left between them. The CDR3 extends over 16 amino acids. The CDR3: CASSPHARVGDEKLFF. The CDR3 DNA reads TGTGCCAGCAGCCCCCACGCCCGGGTAGGGGATGAAAAACTGTTTTTT.

This chain connects TRBV4-1 to TRBJ2-7, with TRBD2 identical over 8 bases. The J segment lost 3 bases and the V segment lost 4 bases, leaving 11 bases of the junction unmatched. The CDR3 sequence is 16 residues long. CDR1 MGHRA and CDR2 YSYEKL come from the germline V gene. CDR3 amino acids: CASSPLAGGTLYEQYF. CDR3 coding DNA: TGCGCCAGCAGCCCCCTTGCGGGGGGTACTCTCTACGAGCAGTACTTC.

Only one count was recorded for this clonotype. A read error is possible here, since a much larger clone lies one base away. The CDR3 reads CASSRYHRQKTEAFF. DNA of the CDR3: TGTGCCAGCAGCAGATACCACAGGCAGAAGACTGAAGCTTTCTTT. The chain has TRBV5-6 and TRBJ1-1; perhaps TRBD1 as D (5 bases). CDR1 is SGHDT and CDR2 is YYEEEE in the germline V gene. The length of the CDR3 is 15 residues. The V and J ends lost 4 bases and 5 bases respectively, with 18 bases between them.

This clonotype was recorded many times. The rearrangement uses TRBV5-1 and TRBJ2-3; D unclear. V lost 2 bases and J 1 base, leaving 17 bases between the germline ends. The length of the CDR3 is 17 residues. Germline values: CDR1 SGHRS, CDR2 YFSETQ. The CDR3 spells CASSLKGADLGTDTQYF. The CDR3 DNA follows: TGCGCCAGCAGCTTAAAAGGCGCGGATCTCGGCACAGATACGCAGTATTTT.

V usage is TRBV4-3 and J usage is TRBJ2-6; D is perhaps TRBD1 or TRBD2 (6 bases each). Per germline, CDR1 LGHNA and CDR2 YSLEER. This CDR3 is built from 18 residues. V gave up 0 bases and J gave up 4 bases, with 16 bases separating them. CDR3 in DNA: TGCGCCAGCAGCCAAGACCCCGGGGGCGCGGGAGGGGCCAACGTCCTGACTTTC. Translating gives CASSQDPGGAGGANVLTF.

This clonotype showed up many times. CDR3 sequence reads: CASSPWRIGEGQETQYF. The CDR3 bases are TGTGCCAGCAGCCCCTGGCGTATAGGGGAGGGTCAAGAGACCCAGTACTTC. This sequence joins TRBV11-1 and TRBJ2-5; TRBD2 aligns across 7 bases. Germline CDR1 and CDR2: SGHAT and FQDESV (reference sequence). The V gene end was trimmed by 5 bases and the J gene end by 2 bases; junction bases not matched to a gene: 14. The CDR3 consists of 17 residues.

J is TRBJ2-7 and V is TRBV19; D is unresolved. The CDR3 loop spans 13 amino acids. V dropped 3 bases and J dropped 6 bases, with 12 bases sitting between them. CDR1 and CDR2 (germline): LNHDA, SQIVND (reference sequence). The CDR3 sequence: CASSIRSWGEQYF. The CDR3, as DNA: TGTGCCAGTAGTATCCGGAGCTGGGGCGAGCAGTACTTC.

In its sample, this clonotype was seen many times. The rearrangement joins TRBV24-1 to TRBJ2-3; tentatively, D is TRBD1 (6 bases). The CDR3 length is 14 residues. V lost 3 bases, J lost 4 bases, and 10 bases lay in between. The germline V gene encodes CDR1 KGHDR and CDR2 SFDVKD. The CDR3 region is CATSDRGSPDTQYF. Written as DNA, the CDR3 is TGTGCCACCAGTGATAGGGGGAGCCCAGATACGCAGTATTTT.

The chain is built from TRBV7-9 and TRBJ2-6, with D unresolved. Per germline, CDR1 SEHNR and CDR2 FQNEAQ (reference sequence). This CDR3 region has 15 residues. V was shortened by 1 base and J by 3 bases, with 7 bases between the two germline ends. Written as DNA, the CDR3 is TGTGCCAGCAGCTTAGGAGCGCGTGGGGCCAACGTCCTGACTTTC. It yields the protein CASSLGARGANVLTF.

This clonotype was detected only a few times. V is TRBV7-9 and J is TRBJ2-7; the D is unclear. Germline V gene lookup returns CDR1 SEHNR and CDR2 FQNEAQ (reference sequence). The ends were cut back, 4 bases at V and 6 bases at J, with 10 bases in the middle. CDR3 size: 12 residues. In nucleotides, the CDR3 is TGTGCCAGCAGCTCCCGGTCTAGCGAGCAGTACGTC. As protein: CASSSRSSEQYV.

This chain connects TRBV7-9 to TRBJ1-1; D ambiguous. With 1 base removed from V and 3 bases from J, the gap between germline ends came to 12 bases. This CDR3 region has 15 residues. The germline V gene has CDR1 SEHNR and CDR2 FQNEAQ (reference sequence). CDR3 amino acids: CASSLVKLKDTEAFF. The DNA for the CDR3 is TGTGCCAGCAGCTTAGTTAAGCTGAAGGACACTGAAGCTTTCTTT.

There are many counts of this clonotype. The chain links TRBV6-2 or TRBV6-3 to TRBJ1-1; D is unresolved. Deletions cut 0 bases from V and 1 base from J, with 12 bases between. The CDR3 spans 16 residues. Per germline, CDR1 MNHEY and CDR2 SVGEGT. The CDR3 region is CASSYSFQVWNTEAFF. In nucleotides, the CDR3 is TGTGCCAGCAGTTACTCCTTCCAGGTCTGGAACACTGAAGCTTTCTTT.

This clonotype showed up just a few times. This chain joins TRBV30 and TRBJ2-6, with 8 bases that match TRBD1. J gave up 3 bases and V 2 bases, and 3 bases lay outside the gene matches. Germline-derived CDR1 and CDR2 are GTSNPN and SVGIG (reference sequence). The CDR3 runs to 15 residues. CDR3: CAWSTQGDGANVLTF. The CDR3 DNA sequence: TGTGCCTGGAGTACACAGGGGGATGGGGCCAACGTCCTGACTTTC.